This entry features one T cell receptor (beta chain) sequence. The antigen remains unidentified. V dropped 6 bases and J dropped 7; count of bases not matched to a gene: 11. The CDR3 runs 16 residues. Looked up from germline, CDR1 is MNHEY and CDR2 is SVGAGI. This specimen comes from a study of tumor and adjacent non-tumor tissue in lung cancer. Study conclusions and caveats: Significantly higher TCR diversity was found in tumor than normal lung.

The template was RNA from unsorted bulk tissue. A modified ARM-PCR protocol with three rounds of nested PCR amplified TCRbeta. TCRdb redid the calling of the multiplex PCR reads with MiXCR, one entry per CDR3 protein. The sample has about 200,000 distinct CDR3 sequences; 60% to 85% are singletons. This sequence was found in a man between 60 and 75 years old with non-small cell lung cancer. Input material: lung tumor tissue. The chain couples TRBV6-5 to TRBJ2-2; 10 bases are shared with TRBD1. The CDR3 nucleotides are TGTGCCAGCAGATGGGGACAGGGGACTGCGTTCGGGGAGCTGTTTTTT. This sequence encodes CASRWGQGTAFGELFF.